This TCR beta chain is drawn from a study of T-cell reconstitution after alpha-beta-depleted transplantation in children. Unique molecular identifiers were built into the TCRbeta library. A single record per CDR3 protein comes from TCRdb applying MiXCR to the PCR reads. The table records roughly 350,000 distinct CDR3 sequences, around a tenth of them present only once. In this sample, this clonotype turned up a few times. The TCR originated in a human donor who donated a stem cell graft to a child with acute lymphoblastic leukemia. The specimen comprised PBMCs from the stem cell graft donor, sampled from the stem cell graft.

CDR3 coding DNA: TGCGCCAGCAGCCAAGATAGCACAGGGGGTCCTTCTGGGGCCAACGTCCTGACTTTC. It yields the protein CASSQDSTGGPSGANVLTF. This chain links TRBV4-3 with TRBJ2-6, with 8 bases identical to TRBD1. J lost 1 base, V lost 0 bases, and 8 bases had no gene match. This CDR3 spans 19 amino acids. Germline-derived CDR1 and CDR2 are LGHNA and YSLEER.